The 23 T cell receptor beta chains in this list originate from one sample, sequenced in a study of shared clonotypes between healthy human individuals. Libraries were prepared by immunoSEQ multiplex PCR; TCRdb keeps only in-frame clonotypes and omits some of them. The sample contains about 2.2 million clones, 90% to 95% of which appear only once. Naive-designated CD8 cells lacked CD45RO, were positively enriched for CCR7, and omitted terminally differentiated effector memory CD45RA+ cells. The sequencing sample was made of naive CD8+ T cells from PBMCs. All receptors derive from a man younger than 35 in good health. Some clones in this sample may be carry-over from other donors' samples.

The chain employs TRBV27 and TRBJ1-2; D might be TRBD1 (5 bases). V was shortened by 4 bases and J by 2 bases, with 11 bases between the two germline ends. The CDR3 contains 14 residues. From germline, CDR1 is MNHEY and CDR2 SMNVEV (reference sequence). The CDR3 here is CASSYLGPNYGYTF. The CDR3 bases are TGTGCCAGCAGTTACCTGGGACCCAACTATGGCTACACCTTC.

The chain uses TRBV7-9 and TRBJ2-7; the match to TRBD2 covers 12 bases. Germline lookup yields CDR1 SEHNR and CDR2 FQNEAQ (reference sequence). V dropped 5 bases and J dropped 3; count of bases not matched to a gene: 11. The CDR3 has 17 amino acids. CDR3 protein: CASSPMGLAGLLYEQYF. CDR3 in DNA: TGTGCCAGCAGCCCCATGGGACTAGCGGGTCTCCTCTACGAGCAGTACTTC.

The gene calls are TRBV2 and TRBJ1-2; D is uncertain. V lost 9 bases and J 4 bases, leaving 12 bases between the germline ends. This CDR3 contains 12 residues. From germline, CDR1 is SNHLY and CDR2 FYNNEI. CDR3 residues: CARRHQVYGYTF. CDR3 nucleotide sequence: TGTGCCAGAAGACACCAAGTCTATGGCTACACCTTC.

This chain connects TRBV7-8 to TRBJ1-1; D unresolved. CDR1 SGHVS and CDR2 FQNEAQ come from the germline V gene. This CDR3 spans 15 amino acids. Trimming took 1 base from V and 5 from J, leaving 14 bases between them. The CDR3 is CASSLEKGIGTEAFF. The CDR3 DNA reads TGTGCCAGCAGCTTAGAGAAGGGCATAGGAACTGAAGCTTTCTTT. Combining the CDR3 with reference TRBV7-8 and TRBJ1-1 gives the whole variable domain GAGVSQSPRYKVAKRGQDVALRCDPISGHVSLFWYQQALGQGPEFLTYFQNEAQLDKSGLPSDRFFAERPEGSVSTLKIQRTQQEDSAVYLCASSLEKGIGTEAFFGQGTRLTVV.

This chain connects TRBV14 to TRBJ2-7; D is unresolved. Germline CDR1 reads SGHDN; CDR2 reads FVKESK. The CDR3 runs 15 residues. V lost 0 bases to trimming and J lost 5 bases, with 14 bases between them. The CDR3 region has the DNA TGTGCCAGCAGCCAAGATCTCACTATTTGGGACGAGCAGTACTTC. It codes for CASSQDLTIWDEQYF. The complete variable domain, with remaining parts taken from reference TRBV14 and TRBJ2-7, reads EAGVTQFPSHSVIEKGQTVTLRCDPISGHDNLYWYRRVMGKEIKFLLHFVKESKQDESGMPNNRFLAERTGGTYSTLKVQPAELEDSGVYFCASSQDLTIWDEQYFGPGTRLTVT.

This clone has a single count. V and J are TRBV6-4 and TRBJ2-1, with 9 bases aligning to TRBD2. Germline V gene sequence: CDR1 MRHNA, CDR2 SNTAGT. J was trimmed by 10 bases and V by 0 bases; bases with no gene match: 10. There are 16 residues in the CDR3. The DNA of the CDR3 is TGTGCCAGCAGTGACTCGAACCTAGCGGGATGGAGGGAGCAGTTCTTC. This codes for CASSDSNLAGWREQFF.

The chain couples TRBV7-8 to TRBJ2-6, with TRBD2 matching 9 bases. The CDR3 runs 18 residues. Germline V lookup: CDR1 SGHVS, CDR2 FQNEAQ. J gave up 0 bases and V 4 bases, and 7 bases lay outside the gene matches. DNA for the CDR3: TGTGCCAGCAGCTCCCGACTAGCGGAGCTCTCTGGGGCCAACGTCCTGACTTTC. Translation gives CASSSRLAELSGANVLTF.

The CDR3 protein is CATPGDGLSGANVLTF. CDR3 DNA sequence: TGTGCCACCCCGGGGGACGGTCTATCTGGGGCCAACGTCCTGACTTTC. The rearrangement links TRBV2 to TRBJ2-6; TRBD2 is a possible D gene (6 bases). Germline assignment: CDR1 SNHLY and CDR2 FYNNEI. CDR3 length: 16 amino acids. Trimming removed 10 bases at V and 1 base at J, with 17 bases between.

The genes are TRBV9 and TRBJ1-3, with TRBD1 matching 7 bases. The CDR3 is 15 residues long. Germline-derived CDR1 and CDR2 are SGDLS and YYNGEE. V lost 4 bases to trimming and J lost 5 bases; unmatched junction nucleotides: 9. CDR3 residues: CASSPLGTERNTIYF. The CDR3 nucleotides are TGTGCCAGCAGCCCCCTCGGGACAGAAAGAAACACCATATATTTT. Full variable domain (rest looked up from reference TRBV9 and TRBJ1-3): DSGVTQTPKHLITATGQRVTLRCSPRSGDLSVYWYQQSLDQGLQFLIQYYNGEERAKGNILERFSAQQFPDLHSELNLSSLELGDSALYFCASSPLGTERNTIYFGEGSWLTVV.

The chain uses TRBV7-2 and TRBJ1-5; TRBD1 matches at 9 bases. With V trimmed by 5 bases and J by 1 base, 9 bases remained unmatched. Germline values: CDR1 SGHTA, CDR2 FQGNSA. The CDR3 has 17 amino acids. CDR3 in amino acids: CASSNERGQGSNQPQHF. CDR3 nucleotide sequence: TGTGCCAGCAGCAACGAGAGGGGACAGGGAAGCAATCAGCCCCAGCATTTT.

This clone was detected only once. This rearrangement joins TRBV7-2 to TRBJ1-2; D possibly corresponds to TRBD1 (6 bases). Germline CDR1 is SGHTA and CDR2 is FQGNSA. V was clipped by 4 bases and J by 1 base, with 10 bases between them. This CDR3 is 14 amino acids long. The CDR3 reads CASSSPGVNYGYTF. The CDR3 bases are TGTGCCAGCAGCTCTCCAGGGGTTAACTATGGCTACACCTTC.

The rearrangement uses TRBV29-1 and TRBJ2-1; TRBD2 matches at 8 bases. This CDR3 comprises 16 residues. V lost 3 bases and J lost 3; bases outside the gene matches: 10. CDR1 is SQVTM and CDR2 is ANQGSEA in the germline V gene. CDR3 in amino acids: CSVEPGGAGVYNEQFF. CDR3 DNA sequence: TGCAGCGTTGAGCCCGGGGGAGCGGGAGTCTACAATGAGCAGTTCTTC.

CDR3 sequence (DNA): TGTGCCAGCAGCCCCGGACTGACTCAAGAGACCCAGTACTTC. This gives the protein CASSPGLTQETQYF. The chain employs TRBV5-5 and TRBJ2-5; D perhaps matches TRBD2 (5 bases). V lost 4 bases, J lost 2 bases, and 12 bases lay in between. The CDR3 totals 14 residues. Germline V CDR1 and CDR2: SGHKS, YYEKEE (reference sequence).

This sequence joins TRBV27 and TRBJ2-6, with 7 bases lining up with TRBD1. The CDR3 spans 16 residues. CDR1 MNHEY and CDR2 SMNVEV come from the germline V gene (reference sequence). J lost 0 bases, V lost 8 bases, and 7 bases had no gene match. The CDR3 spells CASRGGLSSGANVLTF. The CDR3 DNA reads as TGTGCCAGCCGAGGGGGCCTTAGCTCTGGGGCCAACGTCCTGACTTTC.

The rearrangement links TRBV7-3 to TRBJ1-1; no clear D. Germline values: CDR1 SGHTA, CDR2 FQGTGA. The V and J ends lost 5 bases and 4 bases respectively, with 17 bases between them. This CDR3 comprises 15 residues. CDR3 sequence: CASSESDPVPTEAFF. In nucleotides, the CDR3 is TGTGCCAGCAGCGAATCGGACCCCGTACCCACTGAAGCTTTCTTT.

This chain connects TRBV9 to TRBJ2-5, with TRBD2 identical over 11 bases. Germline CDR1 reads SGDLS; CDR2 reads YYNGEE. This CDR3 spans 18 amino acids. Germline trimming cut 3 bases from V and 0 bases from J; bases unmatched to any gene: 10. The CDR3 DNA sequence: TGTGCCAGCAGCGCACGGGGACTAGCGGACGTGTACCAAGAGACCCAGTACTTC. Translation gives CASSARGLADVYQETQYF.

This chain connects TRBV7-6 to TRBJ2-2; TRBD1 is a possible D gene (5 bases). V lost 2 bases, J lost 7 bases, and 17 bases lay in between. The germline gives CDR1 SGHVS, CDR2 FNYEAQ. The CDR3 consists of 16 residues. CDR3 sequence reads: CASSLKLVQGSGELFF. The CDR3 coding sequence is TGTGCCAGCAGCTTAAAGCTGGTGCAGGGAAGCGGGGAGCTGTTTTTT.

V usage is TRBV10-3 and J usage is TRBJ2-7; possibly TRBD1 or TRBD2 for D (5 bases each). With 2 bases removed from V and 4 bases from J, the gap between germline ends came to 18 bases. CDR3 length: 16 residues. The germline CDR1 and CDR2 sequences are ENHRY and SYGVKD. Here the CDR3 DNA reads TGTGCCATCAGTGAGCGGGGCGGACCAAGACCTTACGAGCAGTACTTC. It is translated as CAISERGGPRPYEQYF.

The chain uses TRBV6-1 and TRBJ2-7; TRBD1 is a possible D gene (5 bases). Trimming pared 4 bases from V and 2 bases from J, leaving 15 bases between. CDR3 size: 15 residues. Germline-derived CDR1 and CDR2 are MNHNS and SASEGT. For the CDR3, the DNA is TGTGCCAGCAGTGTAGAAGTCAGGGCGACCTACGAGCAGTACTTC. The encoded protein is CASSVEVRATYEQYF.

The CDR3 DNA sequence: TGTGCCAGCAGTTACATTGCGGGAGCAGAGACCCAGTACTTC. Its translation is CASSYIAGAETQYF. V is TRBV28 and J is TRBJ2-5, with 7 bases aligning to TRBD2. Losses at the gene ends were 4 bases for V and 4 bases for J; bases not matched to a gene: 6. The length of the CDR3 is 14 residues. CDR1 MDHEN and CDR2 SYDVKM come from the germline V gene.

This sequence joins TRBV19 and TRBJ1-2, with TRBD1 matching 9 bases. Unmatched junction bases numbered 3, after V lost 4 bases and J lost 3 bases. CDR3 length: 14 residues. Germline lookup yields CDR1 LNHDA and CDR2 SQIVND (reference sequence). The CDR3 region is CASSSGQGHYGYTF. The DNA for the CDR3 is TGTGCCAGTAGTAGTGGACAGGGGCACTATGGCTACACCTTC.

The chain uses TRBV18 and TRBJ2-3; 7 nucleotides line up with TRBD1. Germline CDR1 KGHSH, CDR2 LQKENI. The CDR3 has 15 amino acids. The junction had 6 bases not matched to a gene; V was cut back by 6 bases and J by 0 bases. CDR3 sequence reads: CASSTTGFSTDTQYF. The DNA of the CDR3 is TGTGCCAGCTCGACGACAGGGTTTAGCACAGATACGCAGTATTTT.

With regard to this clone: The sample carries other DNA sequences with the same CDR3. V gene TRBV6-5 combines with J gene TRBJ2-1, with TRBD2 matching over 11 bases. The trim removed 2 bases at V and 5 bases at J, leaving 5 bases unmatched. The CDR3 runs to 16 residues. In germline, CDR1 is MNHEY, CDR2 SVGAGI. The CDR3: CASSYGGTSGNNEQFF. The CDR3 DNA follows: TGTGCCAGCAGTTACGGAGGGACTAGCGGAAACAATGAGCAGTTCTTC.